The 11 T cell receptor beta chains below come from one sample, sequenced in a study of cytomegalovirus exposure and HLA in healthy donors. The study ran its PCR with 60 Vbeta and 13 Jbeta primers. Here immunoSEQ multiplex PCR was the method, and the copy in TCRdb shows in-frame clones only, minus some. Of 150,000 or so clones in the sample, around four fifths were seen once. The sequencing input was PBMCs. Receptor source: a woman aged 50 to 60 in good health and CMV-seropositive.

The chain couples TRBV27 to TRBJ2-5; 11 bases map to TRBD2. The CDR3 extends over 16 amino acids. Trimming removed 4 bases from V and 0 bases from J; junction bases left unmatched: 4. Per the germline V gene, CDR1 is MNHEY and CDR2 is SMNVEV (reference sequence). The CDR3, as DNA: TGTGCCAGCAGTTCGACGACTAGCGGGGACCAAGAGACCCAGTACTTC. Its translation: CASSSTTSGDQETQYF.

V usage is TRBV5-4 and J usage is TRBJ1-5, with D hard to call. Between the trimmed V and J ends, which lost 3 bases and 4 bases, there was a span of 8 bases. Germline V lookup: CDR1 SGHNT, CDR2 YYREEE (reference sequence). This CDR3 contains 13 residues. The CDR3 DNA reads TGTGCCAGCAGCTCAGGTTTTAATCAGCCCCAGCATTTT. Residues: CASSSGFNQPQHF.

This clone has more than one count but fewer than ten. This sequence joins TRBV5-1 and TRBJ2-5; TRBD1 matches 8 bases. CDR3 length equals 13 residues. The V gene's germline CDR1 is SGHRS and CDR2 YFSETQ. V trimming: 7 bases; J trimming: 0 bases; junction bases outside the gene matches: 2. In DNA form, the CDR3 reads TGCGCCAGCGGGACAGGCGACCAAGAGACCCAGTACTTC. Translation gives CASGTGDQETQYF.

The rearrangement joins TRBV28 to TRBJ1-2, with D tentatively TRBD1 (6 bases). Germline CDR1 is MDHEN and CDR2 is SYDVKM. Trimming pared 2 bases from V and 6 bases from J, leaving 13 bases between. The CDR3 extends over 14 amino acids. CDR3 protein: CASSLEVGGHGYTF. The CDR3 nucleotides read TGTGCCAGCAGTTTAGAAGTTGGGGGCCATGGCTACACCTTC.

The chain has TRBV9 and TRBJ2-5; TRBD1 might be the D (5 bases). The DNA end favors TRBJ2-7, so the J call may be wrong. Per the germline V gene, CDR1 is SGDLS and CDR2 is YYNGEE. This CDR3 region has 14 residues. CDR3: CASSLGQGNYEQYF. CDR3 nucleotide sequence: TGTGCCAGCAGCTTAGGGCAGGGCAACTACGAGCAGTACTTC.

The V gene is TRBV20-1, the J gene TRBJ2-4; 7 bases agree with TRBD1. This CDR3 has 10 residues. J lost 7 bases, V lost 7 bases, and 1 base had no gene match. Germline V lookup: CDR1 DFQATT, CDR2 SNEGSKA (reference sequence). CDR3 amino acids: CSVRGNIQYF. CDR3 nucleotides: TGCAGTGTCAGGGGGAACATTCAGTACTTC.

This clone was observed a handful of times. The chain joins TRBV19 to TRBJ1-1; D is possibly TRBD1 (6 bases). The CDR3 length is 12 residues. V lost 5 bases and J 7 bases, leaving 11 bases between the germline ends. Looked up from germline, CDR1 is LNHDA and CDR2 is SQIVND (reference sequence). The CDR3: CASSRRGGEAFF. CDR3 coding DNA: TGTGCCAGTAGTCGCAGGGGCGGTGAAGCTTTCTTT.

This chain links TRBV6-5 with TRBJ2-1, with 7 bases aligning to TRBD1. Germline assignment: CDR1 MNHEY and CDR2 SVGAGI. The length of the CDR3 is 15 residues. J was trimmed by 6 bases and V by 0 bases; bases with no gene match: 5. The DNA of the CDR3 is TGTGCCAGCAGTTACTCGGATTCAGGGGGCAATGAGCAGTTCTTC. As protein: CASSYSDSGGNEQFF.

This clone has a handful of counts. The chain couples TRBV27 to TRBJ2-3, with 9 nucleotides matching TRBD2. This CDR3 region has 15 residues. V gave up 2 bases and J gave up 2 bases; unmatched junction bases: 2. The germline V gene has CDR1 MNHEY and CDR2 SMNVEV (reference sequence). The CDR3: CASSLRTSATDTQYF. CDR3 nucleotides: TGTGCCAGCAGTTTACGGACTAGCGCCACAGATACGCAGTATTTT.

The chain has TRBV7-2 and TRBJ2-1; 8 bases match TRBD2. The CDR3 runs 17 residues. Germline assignment: CDR1 SGHTA and CDR2 FQGNSA. V dropped 1 base and J dropped 0; count of bases not matched to a gene: 5. This CDR3 is CASSLGAGGLSYNEQFF. The CDR3 bases are TGTGCCAGCAGCTTAGGGGCGGGGGGTCTCTCCTACAATGAGCAGTTCTTC.

This rearrangement joins TRBV28 to TRBJ1-6, with D tentatively TRBD1 (6 bases). Germline CDR1 is MDHEN and CDR2 is SYDVKM. The V end lost 6 bases, the J end lost 4 bases, and 13 bases lay between the germline ends. The length of the CDR3 is 15 residues. As DNA, the CDR3 is TGTGCCAGCAGCCCGGACAGCACTTATAATTCACCCCTCCACTTT. This codes for CASSPDSTYNSPLHF.